The 8 T cell receptor beta chains below come from one sample, sequenced in a study of cytomegalovirus exposure and HLA in healthy donors. Assay: immunoSEQ multiplex PCR; the TCRdb copy retains only in-frame clones and omits some. The sample records 200,000 to 250,000 clones, around nine tenths being singletons. Sequenced input: PBMCs. All receptors come from a young woman in good health and CMV-seropositive.

The chain recombines TRBV4-1 with TRBJ2-2; 7 bases map to TRBD1. V trimming: 0 bases; J trimming: 4 bases; junction bases outside the gene matches: 11. The CDR3 totals 18 residues. Per germline, CDR1 MGHRA and CDR2 YSYEKL. CDR3 residues: CASSQDNRGGGRTGELFF. The CDR3 nucleotides read TGCGCCAGCAGCCAAGATAATAGAGGGGGCGGTCGCACCGGGGAGCTGTTTTTT.

The chain recombines TRBV30 with TRBJ1-4; D remains unclear. This CDR3 region has 14 residues. Trimming removed 0 bases at V and 6 bases at J, with 11 bases between. Germline CDR1 GTSNPN, CDR2 SVGIG (reference sequence). In DNA form, the CDR3 reads TGTGCCTGGAGTGTCGGAGTCGGAGATGAAAAACTGTTTTTT. Its translation is CAWSVGVGDEKLFF. Full variable domain (rest looked up from reference TRBV30 and TRBJ1-4): SQTIHQWPATLVQPVGSPLSLECTVEGTSNPNLYWYRQAAGRGLQLLFYSVGIGQISSEVPQNLSASRPQDRQFILSSKKLLLSDSGFYLCAWSVGVGDEKLFFGSGTQLSVL.

This clone was detected only once. This chain joins TRBV27 and TRBJ2-3, with D possibly matching TRBD2 (5 bases). The CDR3 extends over 13 amino acids. V shed 8 bases and J shed 5 bases, with 14 bases lying between them. Germline-derived CDR1 and CDR2 are MNHEY and SMNVEV (reference sequence). CDR3 protein: CASSFQGGDTQYF. The CDR3 nucleotides read TGTGCCAGCTCTTTCCAAGGAGGAGATACGCAGTATTTT.

This chain uses TRBV4-1 with TRBJ2-6; 9 bases line up with TRBD1. The V gene end was trimmed by 5 bases and the J gene end by 1 base; junction bases not matched to a gene: 15. Germline values: CDR1 MGHRA, CDR2 YSYEKL. This CDR3 has 20 amino acids. The CDR3, as DNA: TGCGCCAGCAGCGAGAAAGGGCGGACAGGGGCTAGATCTGGGGCCAACGTCCTGACTTTC. This gives the protein CASSEKGRTGARSGANVLTF.

The chain has TRBV4-2 and TRBJ2-7, with a tentative D call TRBD2 (6 bases). Trimming took 0 bases from V and 5 from J, leaving 11 bases between them. The germline V gene encodes CDR1 LGHNA and CDR2 YNFKEQ. CDR3 length: 14 residues. The CDR3 coding sequence is TGTGCCAGCAGCCAAGATCGGAGGGACCACGAGCAGTACTTC. Its protein is CASSQDRRDHEQYF.

The chain couples TRBV5-4 to TRBJ2-7; 9 nucleotides agree with TRBD2. Germline V gene data show CDR1 as SGHNT and CDR2 as YYREEE (reference sequence). The CDR3 totals 16 residues. The J segment lost 2 bases and the V segment lost 4 bases, leaving 10 bases of the junction unmatched. CDR3 sequence: CASSPWVLAGTYEQYF. The DNA of the CDR3 is TGTGCCAGCAGCCCCTGGGTGCTAGCGGGGACCTACGAGCAGTACTTC.

This chain links TRBV30 with TRBJ1-1; D is uncertain. The CDR3 has 13 amino acids. Trimming cost V 2 bases and J 5 bases, with 12 bases left between them. The germline V gene encodes CDR1 GTSNPN and CDR2 SVGIG (reference sequence). Here the CDR3 DNA reads TGTGCCTGGAGTCCCCGTACTCGAACTGAAGCTTTCTTT. This gives the protein CAWSPRTRTEAFF.

This sequence joins TRBV5-4 and TRBJ1-4; tentatively, D is TRBD1 (5 bases). V dropped 1 base and J dropped 7 bases, with 17 bases sitting between them. The CDR3 is 16 amino acids. CDR1 SGHNT and CDR2 YYREEE come from the germline V gene (reference sequence). Written as DNA, the CDR3 is TGTGCCAGCAGCTTGTGGAAGTCTGGGGGGGTTGAAAAACTGTTTTTT. As protein: CASSLWKSGGVEKLFF.